This passage covers 24 T cell receptor beta chains from one sample sequenced in a study of human T cells and chemical hapten exposure. Time point specified: patch test 2, 6 weeks after DPC sensitization. Documented treatment: therapeutic diphenylcyclopropenone sensitization with weekly scalp DPC. TCRdb re-called the RACE reads with MiXCR, one entry per CDR3 protein. The sample has 65,000 to 95,000 distinct CDR3 sequences, approximately 6.6% seen once. The source material was whole blood, sampled in connection with sensitization to the hapten diphenylcyclopropenone (DPC). These receptors all stem from a woman aged 25 to 45 with alopecia areata. Some clones in this sample may be carry-over from other donors' samples.

This clonotype was picked up many times. The chain carries TRBV5-5 and TRBJ1-1; D is ambiguous. The V end was cut by 6 bases, the J end by 7 bases, with 19 bases between. CDR1 SGHKS and CDR2 YYEKEE come from the germline V gene (reference sequence). The CDR3 covers 14 residues. The CDR3 DNA follows: TGTGCCAGCACCAATAGAACGATCCCCGGTGAAGCTTTCTTT. Protein sequence: CASTNRTIPGEAFF.

This clonotype was detected ten times or more. The chain carries TRBV3-1 and TRBJ2-6; D uncertain. The V end lost 2 bases, the J end lost 3 bases, and 5 bases lay between the germline ends. There are 14 residues in the CDR3. Germline-derived CDR1 and CDR2 are LGHDT and YNNKEL (reference sequence). The CDR3 DNA follows: TGTGCCAGCAGCCAAACAAGTGGGGCCAACGTCCTGACTTTC. It codes for CASSQTSGANVLTF.

This clonotype has just a few counts. The chain links TRBV7-2 to TRBJ1-1; D is unresolved. The germline V gene has CDR1 SGHTA and CDR2 FQGNSA. Trimming removed 6 bases from V and 0 bases from J, with 8 bases in between. The CDR3 has 13 residues. The CDR3 bases are TGTGCCAGCAGACGACAAATGAACACTGAAGCTTTCTTT. The encoded protein is CASRRQMNTEAFF. Variable domain in full (rest from reference TRBV7-2 and TRBJ1-1): GAGVSQSPSNKVTEKGKDVELRCDPISGHTALYWYRQSLGQGLEFLIYFQGNSAPDKSGLPSDRFSAERTGGSVSTLTIQRTQQEDSAVYLCASRRQMNTEAFFGQGTRLTVV.

This clonotype was counted at least ten times. CDR3 in amino acids: CSAADRTVNYGYTF. CDR3 nucleotide sequence: TGCAGTGCGGCGGACAGAACCGTTAACTATGGCTACACCTTC. This rearrangement joins TRBV20-1 to TRBJ1-2; maybe TRBD1 (6 bases). The V gene's germline CDR1 is DFQATT and CDR2 SNEGSKA (reference sequence). The ends were cut back, 6 bases at V and 1 base at J, with 15 bases in the middle. The CDR3 length is 14 residues.

This clonotype was counted only a few times. The chain is built from TRBV11-2 and TRBJ2-7, with no clear D. The CDR3 runs 15 residues. Per germline, CDR1 SGHAT and CDR2 FQNNGV. Trimming shortened V by 0 bases and J by 3 bases, and 12 bases separated the two germline ends. DNA of the CDR3: TGTGCCAGCAGCTTAGATGCCTCGAGGTTCTACGAGCAGTACTTC. It specifies CASSLDASRFYEQYF.

This clonotype was found a few times. The chain employs TRBV12-3 or TRBV12-4 and TRBJ1-2, with D tentatively TRBD1 (5 bases). V lost 2 bases and J lost 5, with 9 bases in between. This CDR3 region has 13 residues. The CDR3 DNA reads as TGTGCCAGCAGTTTACCGACAGCATATGGCTACACCTTC. It encodes CASSLPTAYGYTF.

This clonotype was observed many times. The J gene is TRBJ2-3, the V gene TRBV20-1; D call uncertain. Trimming shortened V by 8 bases and J by 1 base, and 13 bases separated the two germline ends. Germline CDR1 reads DFQATT; CDR2 reads SNEGSKA (reference sequence). CDR3 length equals 13 residues. CDR3 coding DNA: TGCAGTCCTCACCCCCAGGGCACAGATACGCAGTATTTT. Protein sequence: CSPHPQGTDTQYF.

As to this clonotype: A much larger clone is a single base away; this may be a read error. This CDR3 fails to terminate in the conserved phenylalanine or tryptophan, so it likely reflects a read error. The DNA is left out, because the CDR3 cannot be placed on it with certainty; the CDR3 is given as TCRdb lists it. V and J are TRBV21-1 and TRBJ2-7; the table names TRBD1, a call not compared with the DNA. TRBV21-1 is a recognized pseudogene. The CDR3 sequence runs 14 residues, both termini included. The CDR3 protein is CASSNRVRAYEQYS.

This clonotype came up a few times. The chain uses TRBV7-8 and TRBJ1-2; 7 nucleotides match TRBD1. The CDR3 runs 17 residues. V gave up 4 bases and J gave up 0 bases; unmatched junction bases: 11. The germline gives CDR1 SGHVS, CDR2 FQNEAQ. Written as DNA, the CDR3 is TGTGCCAGCAGCTCGACAGGGCGAGGCTCTGCTAACTATGGCTACACCTTC. Translation: CASSSTGRGSANYGYTF.

The chain joins TRBV10-3 to TRBJ2-7, with a possible D match to TRBD2 (6 bases). The CDR3 has 17 residues. V lost 6 bases and J lost 6, with 27 bases in between. Germline V gene lookup returns CDR1 ENHRY and CDR2 SYGVKD. The DNA of the CDR3 is TGTGCCATCAGCGGAGGGATGGGCGGGAATCCTTTTGGCGAGCAGTACTTC. It translates to CAISGGMGGNPFGEQYF.

This clonotype has ten or more counts. This chain connects TRBV7-3 to TRBJ1-1, with D perhaps TRBD1 (6 bases). CDR3 size: 13 residues. The V end lost 5 bases, the J end lost 0 bases, and 7 bases lay between the germline ends. The germline CDR1 and CDR2 sequences are SGHTA and FQGTGA. CDR3 nucleotide sequence: TGTGCCAGCAGCAGACAGGTGAACACTGAAGCTTTCTTT. Translating gives CASSRQVNTEAFF.

This clonotype was found many times. The chain has TRBV6-5 and TRBJ2-3; possible D gene TRBD2, 5 bases. CDR3 length: 16 residues. V shed 8 bases and J shed 0 bases, with 18 bases lying between them. The V gene's germline CDR1 is MNHEY and CDR2 SVGAGI. The CDR3 sequence is CASGQEEAPSTDTQYF. In DNA, the CDR3 is TGTGCCAGCGGGCAGGAGGAAGCCCCTAGCACAGATACGCAGTATTTT.

In its sample, this clonotype was seen many times. This chain connects TRBV5-6 to TRBJ1-1, with TRBD1 as a possible D gene (5 bases). This CDR3 spans 18 amino acids. The V end was cut by 0 bases, the J end by 5 bases, with 23 bases between. CDR1 and CDR2 (germline): SGHDT, YYEEEE. CDR3: CASSLVGQAGRVGTEAFF. CDR3 DNA: TGTGCCAGCAGCTTGGTGGGGCAGGCCGGCAGGGTGGGGACTGAAGCTTTCTTT.

This clonotype appeared many times. The rearrangement uses TRBV5-1 and TRBJ1-1, with D perhaps TRBD1 (6 bases). Germline loops: CDR1 SGHRS, CDR2 YFSETQ. This CDR3 is 13 amino acids long. Trimming left V 3 bases short and J 4 bases short, with 10 bases between. Here the CDR3 DNA reads TGCGCCAGCAGCTCGCAGGGGTCCACTGAAGCTTTCTTT. This codes for CASSSQGSTEAFF.

At least ten counts were recorded for this clonotype. This chain connects TRBV29-1 to TRBJ2-3, with TRBD2 identical over 7 bases. The V gene end was trimmed by 4 bases and the J gene end by 1 base; junction bases not matched to a gene: 5. Germline-derived CDR1 and CDR2 are SQVTM and ANQGSEA. The CDR3 sequence is 14 residues long. As DNA, the CDR3 is TGCAGCGTTGTGGGGGGGGACGGCACAGATACGCAGTATTTT. This translates into CSVVGGDGTDTQYF.

The rearrangement uses TRBV20-1 and TRBJ1-1; D call uncertain. The CDR3 is 11 residues long. V was trimmed by 3 bases and J by 0 bases, leaving 2 bases between them. CDR1 and CDR2 from the germline V gene are DFQATT and SNEGSKA (reference sequence). This CDR3 is CSARMNTEAFF. The CDR3 nucleotides are TGCAGTGCTAGGATGAACACTGAAGCTTTCTTT.

This clonotype was seen at least ten times. At one boundary the junction diverges from the germline segment, which might be a read error. The CDR3 sequence is CASSDDRGTSF. Here the CDR3 DNA reads TGTGCCAGCAGCGACGACAGGGGGACATCCTTC. The chain joins TRBV7-9 to TRBJ1-2; 9 bases line up with TRBD1. CDR1 and CDR2 from the germline V gene are SEHNR and FQNEAQ (reference sequence). This CDR3 has 11 residues.

The sample holds a few counts of this clonotype. The chain carries TRBV29-1 and TRBJ2-1, with TRBD2 matching over 8 bases. This CDR3 contains 13 residues. V lost 5 bases, J lost 9 bases, and 9 bases stayed unmatched. Germline assignment: CDR1 SQVTM and CDR2 ANQGSEA. The CDR3 here is CSVRVGGAGEQFF. CDR3 bases: TGCAGCGTTCGCGTCGGGGGGGCGGGTGAGCAGTTCTTC.

The V and J genes are TRBV20-1 and TRBJ1-4; tentative D call: TRBD1 (6 bases). Germline V lookup: CDR1 DFQATT, CDR2 SNEGSKA (reference sequence). The CDR3 is 12 residues long. Trimming removed 6 bases from V and 10 bases from J, with 15 bases in between. The DNA for the CDR3 is TGCAGTGCACGCCGACAGGACGGAAAACTGTTTTTT. Amino acid sequence: CSARRQDGKLFF.

This clonotype was recorded many times. The CDR3 DNA reads as TGTGCCAGCAGTTACTTGGAGGGGTATTCTAACTATGGCTACACCTTC. It specifies CASSYLEGYSNYGYTF. The rearrangement joins TRBV6-6 to TRBJ1-2, with a possible D match to TRBD1 (5 bases). Germline CDR1 reads MNHNY; CDR2 reads SVGAGI (reference sequence). The CDR3 runs 16 residues. V lost 1 base to trimming and J lost 0 bases, with 12 bases between them.

This clonotype was recorded at least ten times. This chain joins TRBV7-6 and TRBJ2-5, with TRBD2 matching over 7 bases. The J segment lost 0 bases and the V segment lost 5 bases, leaving 6 bases of the junction unmatched. Germline values: CDR1 SGHVS, CDR2 FNYEAQ. The CDR3 spans 15 residues. In DNA, the CDR3 is TGTGCCAGCAGCATCCGGGACTACCACCAAGAGACCCAGTACTTC. It codes for CASSIRDYHQETQYF.

This clonotype was picked up many times. The chain joins TRBV20-1 to TRBJ2-7, with a possible D match to TRBD1 (6 bases). The germline V gene encodes CDR1 DFQATT and CDR2 SNEGSKA (reference sequence). This CDR3 spans 13 amino acids. Trimming shortened V by 1 base and J by 3 bases, and 10 bases separated the two germline ends. This CDR3 reads CSARGPRGYEQYF. CDR3 nucleotide sequence: TGCAGTGCTAGAGGTCCCAGGGGCTACGAGCAGTACTTC.

The rearrangement joins TRBV12-3 or TRBV12-4 to TRBJ1-2, with 7 bases identical to TRBD1. The CDR3 is made up of 14 amino acids. With 0 bases clipped from V and 3 bases from J, the junction kept 1 base outside the gene matches. The CDR3 bases are TGTGCCAGCAGTTTAGCGGGGACAGACTATGGCTACACCTTC. Translated, it gives CASSLAGTDYGYTF.

The CDR3 reads CASSASGALNEKLFF. CDR3 nucleotide sequence: TGTGCCAGCAGTGCATCGGGGGCTCTGAATGAAAAACTGTTTTTT. The J gene is TRBJ1-4, the V gene TRBV2, with a weak D call TRBD1 (6 bases). Germline CDR1 is SNHLY and CDR2 is FYNNEI. The V end was cut by 4 bases, the J end by 5 bases, with 14 bases between. The CDR3 covers 15 residues.